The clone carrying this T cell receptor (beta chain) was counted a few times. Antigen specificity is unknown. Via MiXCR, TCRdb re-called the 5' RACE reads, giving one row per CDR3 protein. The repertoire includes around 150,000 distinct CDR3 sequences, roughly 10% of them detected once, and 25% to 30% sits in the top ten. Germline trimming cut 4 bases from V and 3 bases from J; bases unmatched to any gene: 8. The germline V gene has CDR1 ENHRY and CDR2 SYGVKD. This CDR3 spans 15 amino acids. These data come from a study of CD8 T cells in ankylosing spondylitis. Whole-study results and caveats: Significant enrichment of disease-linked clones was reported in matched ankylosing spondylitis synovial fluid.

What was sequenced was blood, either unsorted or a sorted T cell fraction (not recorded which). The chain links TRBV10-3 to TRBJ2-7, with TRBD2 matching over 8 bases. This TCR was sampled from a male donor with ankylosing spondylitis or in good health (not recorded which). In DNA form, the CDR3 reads TGTGCCATCAGTGGGCCGGAGCGGGGGTACTACGAGCAGTACTTC. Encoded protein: CAISGPERGYYEQYF.